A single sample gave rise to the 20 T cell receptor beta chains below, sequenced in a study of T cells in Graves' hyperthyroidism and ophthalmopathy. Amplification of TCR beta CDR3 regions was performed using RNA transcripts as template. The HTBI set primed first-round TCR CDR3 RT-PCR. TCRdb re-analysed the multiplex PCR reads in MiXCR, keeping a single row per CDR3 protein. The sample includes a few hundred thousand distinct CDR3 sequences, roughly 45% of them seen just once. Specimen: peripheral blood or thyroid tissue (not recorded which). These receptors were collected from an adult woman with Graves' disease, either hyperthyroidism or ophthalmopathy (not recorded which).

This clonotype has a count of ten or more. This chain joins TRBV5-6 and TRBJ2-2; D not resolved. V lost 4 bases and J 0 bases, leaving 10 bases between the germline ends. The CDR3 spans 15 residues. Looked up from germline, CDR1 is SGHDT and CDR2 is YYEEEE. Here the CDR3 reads CASSLRTANTGELFF. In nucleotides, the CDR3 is TGTGCCAGCAGCCTCAGGACGGCGAACACCGGGGAGCTGTTTTTT.

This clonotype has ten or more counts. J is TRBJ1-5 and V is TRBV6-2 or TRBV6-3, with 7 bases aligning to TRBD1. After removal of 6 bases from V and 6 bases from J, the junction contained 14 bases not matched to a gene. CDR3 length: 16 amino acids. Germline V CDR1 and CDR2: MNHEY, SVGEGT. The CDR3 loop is CASSHPLRQGVQPQHF. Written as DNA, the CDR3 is TGTGCCAGCAGCCACCCCTTACGGCAGGGGGTTCAGCCCCAGCATTTT.

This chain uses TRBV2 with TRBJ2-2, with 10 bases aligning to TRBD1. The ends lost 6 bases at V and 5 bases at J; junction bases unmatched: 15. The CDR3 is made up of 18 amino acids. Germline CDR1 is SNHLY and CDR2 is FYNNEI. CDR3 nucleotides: TGTGCCAGCAGCCAAACTCGTACCGGGACAGGGGCTACCGGGGAGCTGTTTTTT. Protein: CASSQTRTGTGATGELFF.

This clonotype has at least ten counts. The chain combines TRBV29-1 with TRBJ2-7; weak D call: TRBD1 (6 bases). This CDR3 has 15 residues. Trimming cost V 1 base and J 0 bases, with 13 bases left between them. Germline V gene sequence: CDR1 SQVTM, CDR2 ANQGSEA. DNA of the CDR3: TGCAGCGTTGAAGGAACCGACAGGAACTCCTACGAGCAGTACTTC. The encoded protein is CSVEGTDRNSYEQYF.

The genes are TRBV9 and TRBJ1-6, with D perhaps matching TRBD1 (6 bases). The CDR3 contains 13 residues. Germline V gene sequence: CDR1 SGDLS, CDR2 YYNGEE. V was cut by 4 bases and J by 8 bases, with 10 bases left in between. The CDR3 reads CASSRGAHSPLHF. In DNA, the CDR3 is TGTGCCAGCAGCCGGGGGGCGCATTCACCCCTCCACTTT.

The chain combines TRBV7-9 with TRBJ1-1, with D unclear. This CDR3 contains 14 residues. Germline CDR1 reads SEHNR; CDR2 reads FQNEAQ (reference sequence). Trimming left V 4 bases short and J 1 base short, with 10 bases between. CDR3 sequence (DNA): TGTGCCAGCAGCTGGTACCCGGGGAACACTGAAGCTTTCTTT. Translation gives CASSWYPGNTEAFF.

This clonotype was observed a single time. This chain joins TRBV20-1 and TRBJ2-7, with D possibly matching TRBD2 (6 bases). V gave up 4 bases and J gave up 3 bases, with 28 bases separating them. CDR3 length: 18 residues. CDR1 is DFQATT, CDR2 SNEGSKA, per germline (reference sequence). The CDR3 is CSATRPKLSGTLYYEQYF. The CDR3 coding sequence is TGCAGTGCTACGAGACCAAAACTCTCCGGGACTCTTTACTACGAGCAGTACTTC.

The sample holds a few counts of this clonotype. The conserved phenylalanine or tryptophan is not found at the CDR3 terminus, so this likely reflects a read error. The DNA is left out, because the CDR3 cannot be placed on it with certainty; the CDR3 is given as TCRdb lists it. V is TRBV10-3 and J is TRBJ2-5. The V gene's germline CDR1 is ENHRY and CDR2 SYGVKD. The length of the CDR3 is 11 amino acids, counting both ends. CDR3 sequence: CAISGGVIANI.

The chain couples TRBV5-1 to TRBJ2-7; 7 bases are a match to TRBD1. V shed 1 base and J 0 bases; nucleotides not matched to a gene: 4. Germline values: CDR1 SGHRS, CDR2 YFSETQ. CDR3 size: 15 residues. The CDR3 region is CASSLTGTVSYEQYF. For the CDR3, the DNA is TGCGCCAGCAGCTTGACCGGGACAGTCTCCTACGAGCAGTACTTC.

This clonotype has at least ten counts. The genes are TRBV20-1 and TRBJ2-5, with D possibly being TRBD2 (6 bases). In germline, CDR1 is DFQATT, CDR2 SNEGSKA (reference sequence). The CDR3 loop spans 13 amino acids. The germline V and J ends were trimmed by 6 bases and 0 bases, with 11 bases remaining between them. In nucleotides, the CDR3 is TGCAGTGCCTTAGCGGAGCACCAAGAGACCCAGTACTTC. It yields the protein CSALAEHQETQYF.

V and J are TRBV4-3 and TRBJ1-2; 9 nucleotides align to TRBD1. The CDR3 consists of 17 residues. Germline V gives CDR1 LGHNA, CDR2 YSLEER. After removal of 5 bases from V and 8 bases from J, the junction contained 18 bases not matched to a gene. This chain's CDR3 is CASSYLPGQGTERGYTF. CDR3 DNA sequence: TGCGCCAGCAGCTATCTACCGGGACAGGGAACGGAGAGAGGCTACACCTTC.

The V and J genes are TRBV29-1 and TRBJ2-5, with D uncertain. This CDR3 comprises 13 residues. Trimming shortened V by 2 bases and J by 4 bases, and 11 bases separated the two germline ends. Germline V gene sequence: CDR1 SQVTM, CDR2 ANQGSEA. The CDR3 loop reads CSVETAIRETQYF. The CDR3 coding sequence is TGCAGCGTTGAAACGGCAATAAGAGAGACCCAGTACTTC.

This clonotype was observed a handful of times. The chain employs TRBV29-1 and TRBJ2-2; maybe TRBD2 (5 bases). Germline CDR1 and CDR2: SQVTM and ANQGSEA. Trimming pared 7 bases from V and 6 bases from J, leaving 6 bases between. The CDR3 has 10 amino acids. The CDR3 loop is CSAGAGELFF. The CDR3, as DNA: TGCAGCGCCGGGGCCGGGGAGCTGTTTTTT.

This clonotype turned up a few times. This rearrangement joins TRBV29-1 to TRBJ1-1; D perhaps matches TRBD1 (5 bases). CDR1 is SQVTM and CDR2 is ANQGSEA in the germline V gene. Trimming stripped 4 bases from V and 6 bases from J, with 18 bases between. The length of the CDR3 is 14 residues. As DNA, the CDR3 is TGCAGCGTTGGTCCACAGGCCCCGAGGTCTGAAGCTTTCTTT. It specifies CSVGPQAPRSEAFF. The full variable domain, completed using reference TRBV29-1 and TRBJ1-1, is SAVISQKPSRDICQRGTSLTIQCQVDSQVTMMFWYRQQPGQSLTLIATANQGSEATYESGFVIDKFPISRPNLTFSTLTVSNMSPEDSSIYLCSVGPQAPRSEAFFGQGTRLTVV.

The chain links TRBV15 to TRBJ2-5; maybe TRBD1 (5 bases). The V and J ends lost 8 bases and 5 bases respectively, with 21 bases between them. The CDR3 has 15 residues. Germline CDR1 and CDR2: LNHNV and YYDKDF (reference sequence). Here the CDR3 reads CATGIYPWGAETQYF. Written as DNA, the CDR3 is TGTGCCACCGGCATATACCCTTGGGGCGCTGAGACCCAGTACTTC.

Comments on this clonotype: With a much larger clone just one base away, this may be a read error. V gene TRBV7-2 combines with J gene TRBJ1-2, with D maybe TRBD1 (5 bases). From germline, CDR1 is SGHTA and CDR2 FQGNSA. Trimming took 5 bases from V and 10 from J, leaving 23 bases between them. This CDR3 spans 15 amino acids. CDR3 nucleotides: TGTGCCAGCAGCGGGCCCCCCGCGAATGTCAGGGACTACACCTTC. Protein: CASSGPPANVRDYTF. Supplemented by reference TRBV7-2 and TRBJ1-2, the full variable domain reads GAGVSQSPSNKVTEKGKDVELRCDPISGHTALYWYRQSLGQGLEFLIYFQGNSAPDKSGLPSDRFSAERTGGSVSTLTIQRTQQEDSAVYLCASSGPPANVRDYTFGSGTRLTVV.

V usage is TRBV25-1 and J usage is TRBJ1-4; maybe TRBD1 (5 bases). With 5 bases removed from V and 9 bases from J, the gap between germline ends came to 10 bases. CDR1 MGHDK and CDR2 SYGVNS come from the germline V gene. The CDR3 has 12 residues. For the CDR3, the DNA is TGTGCCAGCAGTCCCTCAGGGCAAAAACTGTTTTTT. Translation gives CASSPSGQKLFF.

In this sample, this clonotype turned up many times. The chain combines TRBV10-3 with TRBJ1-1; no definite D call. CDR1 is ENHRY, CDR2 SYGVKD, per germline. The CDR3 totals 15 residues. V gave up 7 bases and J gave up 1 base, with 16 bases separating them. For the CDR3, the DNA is TGTGCCATCAAGGGCCCCCCTGAGAGGAACACTGAAGCTTTCTTT. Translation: CAIKGPPERNTEAFF.

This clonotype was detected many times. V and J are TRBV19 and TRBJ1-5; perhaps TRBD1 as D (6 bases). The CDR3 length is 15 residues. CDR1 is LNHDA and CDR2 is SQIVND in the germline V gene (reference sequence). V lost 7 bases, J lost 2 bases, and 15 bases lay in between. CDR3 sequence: CASTPMDSRNQPQHF. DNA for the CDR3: TGTGCCAGTACCCCCATGGACAGTCGCAATCAGCCCCAGCATTTT.

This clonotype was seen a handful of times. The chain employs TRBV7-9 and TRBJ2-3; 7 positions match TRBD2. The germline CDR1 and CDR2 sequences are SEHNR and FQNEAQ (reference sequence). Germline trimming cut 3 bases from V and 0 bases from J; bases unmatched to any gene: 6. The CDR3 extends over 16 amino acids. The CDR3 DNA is TGTGCCAGCAGCTTTGGACTAGACCTTAGCACAGATACGCAGTATTTT. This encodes CASSFGLDLSTDTQYF.